The source of this T cell receptor beta chain is a study of Ad26.COV2.S vaccination and SARS-CoV-2 variants. Study information: Donor was assigned to the Ad26.COV2.S arm of trial COV1001. Overall study findings and caveats: In vaccinated individuals, spike-specific CD8+ and CD4+ T cell responses reportedly displayed substantial breadth.

Note on this clone: Its antigen remains unidentified.

Assay: immunoSEQ multiplex PCR; the TCRdb copy retains only in-frame clones and omits some. The sample has around 450,000 clones, about 88% seen once. Treatment defined: about 20 received Ad26.COV2.S at low or high dose, single or two shots; about 5 received placebo; per-sample allocation not given. Sampling took place 63 days after the first vaccine or placebo injection. Wuhan-strain spike was delivered by a replication-incompetent Ad26 vector. The TCR sequence derives from a person aged 18 to 65 who received the Ad26.COV2.S COVID-19 vaccine or a placebo. The sample in question was peripheral blood, obtained in a trial of Ad26.COV2.S vaccine versus placebo.

The CDR3 DNA is TGTGCCAGCAGCTTAGAAGGGGGGGTAAGAAACATTCAGTACTTC. This codes for CASSLEGGVRNIQYF. This sequence joins TRBV11-2 and TRBJ2-4; D might be TRBD2 (7 bases). This CDR3 has 15 amino acids. The germline gives CDR1 SGHAT, CDR2 FQNNGV. Between the trimmed V and J ends, which lost 0 bases and 6 bases, there was a span of 12 bases. Full variable domain (missing parts from reference TRBV11-2 and TRBJ2-4): EAGVAQSPRYKIIEKRQSVAFWCNPISGHATLYWYQQILGQGPKLLIQFQNNGVVDDSQLPKDRFSAERLKGVDSTLKIQPAKLEDSAVYLCASSLEGGVRNIQYFGAGTRLSVL.